The sequence of this T cell receptor (beta chain) was determined in a study of shared clonotypes between healthy human individuals. This clone was picked up a small number of times. As yet, its antigen is unknown. This specimen includes other DNA sequences encoding the same CDR3. The sequenced material, unsorted PBMC DNA, was run on ten immunoSEQ deep assay plates. TCRdb's table, derived via immunoSEQ multiplex PCR, lists solely in-frame clones and lacks some. The table shows about 510,000 clones, with 79% occurring only once. Regarding the study as a whole: Measured sharing among donors was expected to vary with sequencing depth.

The germline gives CDR1 MDHEN, CDR2 SYDVKM. The CDR3 consists of 13 residues. Deletions cut 3 bases from V and 0 bases from J, with 6 bases between. The V gene is TRBV28, the J gene TRBJ2-7, with unresolved D. The sequenced sample consisted of PBMCs. The receptor comes from a woman in her forties in good health. Some clones in this sample may be carry-over from other donors' samples. The CDR3 reads CASSFAPSYEQYF. In nucleotides, the CDR3 is TGTGCCAGCAGTTTCGCGCCCTCCTACGAGCAGTACTTC. Filled out from reference TRBV28 and TRBJ2-7, the complete variable domain reads DVKVTQSSRYLVKRTGEKVFLECVQDMDHENMFWYRQDPGLGLRLIYFSYDVKMKEKGDIPEGYSVSREKKERFSLILESASTNQTSMYLCASSFAPSYEQYFGPGTRLTVT.